Listed here are 26 T cell receptor beta chains from one sample, sequenced in a study of blood T cell repertoires in COVID-19. Assay: immunoSEQ multiplex PCR; the TCRdb copy retains only in-frame clones and omits some. The data show a few hundred thousand clones, with 88% seen just once and 2.5% to 3% held by the top ten. The sample was PBMCs or T cells enriched from blood (not recorded which). Every receptor here comes from a woman in her 50s who had recovered from COVID-19.

This chain connects TRBV21-1 to TRBJ1-6; the table's D call TRBD1 went unverified against the DNA. TRBV21-1 is labeled a pseudogene. CDR3 size: 19 residues. The CDR3 bases are TGTGCCAGCAGCAAAGAGTTGGTGGACAGGGGAGGGTATAATTCACCCCTCCACTTT. Its protein product is CASSKELVDRGGYNSPLHF.

The chain has TRBV27 and TRBJ2-7; 7 bases agree with TRBD2. This CDR3 comprises 13 residues. Germline-derived CDR1 and CDR2 are MNHEY and SMNVEV (reference sequence). Trimming took 1 base from V and 5 from J; bases not matched to a gene: 2. The DNA for the CDR3 is TGTGCCAGCAGTTTATGGGGGGGGGACGAGCAGTACTTC. Residues: CASSLWGGDEQYF.

The chain joins TRBV6-5 to TRBJ2-3, with TRBD2 matching 9 bases. V was pared by 2 bases and J by 6 bases, with 3 bases of the junction left unmatched. The CDR3 is 14 residues long. Germline values: CDR1 MNHEY, CDR2 SVGAGI. For the CDR3, the DNA is TGTGCCAGCAGTTACGGGACTAGCAGGGATACGCAGTATTTT. It specifies CASSYGTSRDTQYF.

The chain recombines TRBV11-2 with TRBJ2-3; 13 bases map to TRBD2. From germline, CDR1 is SGHAT and CDR2 FQNNGV. The V segment lost 4 bases and the J segment 7 bases; nucleotides outside the gene matches: 8. CDR3 size: 16 residues. This CDR3 is CASSSTLAGGSNTQYF. The CDR3 DNA sequence: TGTGCCAGCAGCTCCACACTAGCGGGAGGGAGTAATACGCAGTATTTT.

The V gene is TRBV19, the J gene TRBJ1-1, with a possible D match to TRBD1 (5 bases). Germline V gene sequence: CDR1 LNHDA, CDR2 SQIVND (reference sequence). The length of the CDR3 is 13 residues. Deletions cut 1 base from V and 6 bases from J, with 9 bases between. CDR3 nucleotides: TGTGCCAGTAGTATAGTACGGGGGGCTGAAGCTTTCTTT. It encodes CASSIVRGAEAFF.

The gene calls are TRBV18 and TRBJ2-2, with TRBD1 identical over 8 bases. Unmatched junction bases numbered 7, after V lost 2 bases and J lost 2 bases. The CDR3 loop spans 17 amino acids. The germline gives CDR1 KGHSH, CDR2 LQKENI. CDR3 region: CASSPVLQGGNTGELFF. The CDR3 DNA follows: TGTGCCAGCTCACCAGTCTTACAGGGGGGCAACACCGGGGAGCTGTTTTTT.

The genes are TRBV12-3 or TRBV12-4 and TRBJ1-1, with D maybe TRBD1 (5 bases). V was shortened by 8 bases and J by 0 bases, with 10 bases between the two germline ends. This CDR3 contains 13 residues. Here the CDR3 reads CASVRQMNTEAFF. The CDR3 DNA reads as TGTGCCAGCGTTAGACAGATGAACACTGAAGCTTTCTTT.

There are a few counts of this clone. The chain links TRBV20-1 to TRBJ1-5, with 7 nucleotides matching TRBD1. Germline trimming cut 4 bases from V and 5 bases from J; bases unmatched to any gene: 5. There are 13 residues in the CDR3. Germline CDR1 DFQATT, CDR2 SNEGSKA (reference sequence). This chain's CDR3 is CSAIDRADQPQHF. The CDR3 bases are TGCAGTGCTATTGACAGGGCGGATCAGCCCCAGCATTTT.

CDR3 nucleotide sequence: TGTGCCATCAGTGAGTCCGAAAGCGGGAGGAGGGAGACCCAGTACTTC. Translation gives CAISESESGRRETQYF. This rearrangement joins TRBV10-3 to TRBJ2-5, with TRBD2 identical over 9 bases. V dropped 0 bases and J dropped 5; count of bases not matched to a gene: 7. The CDR3 has 16 residues. The germline CDR1 and CDR2 sequences are ENHRY and SYGVKD.

The rearrangement joins TRBV6-6 to TRBJ2-7; no reliable D call. Germline V gives CDR1 MNHNY, CDR2 SVGAGI (reference sequence). The CDR3 extends over 16 amino acids. V dropped 4 bases and J dropped 3 bases, with 19 bases sitting between them. CDR3 in DNA: TGTGCCAGCAGTTCCCGTCTCGCGGAGACCCTCTACGAGCAGTACTTC. This sequence encodes CASSSRLAETLYEQYF.

The rearrangement joins TRBV6-6 to TRBJ2-7; tentatively, D is TRBD1 (6 bases). This CDR3 region has 13 residues. Trimming removed 8 bases at V and 7 bases at J, with 18 bases between. Germline-derived CDR1 and CDR2 are MNHNY and SVGAGI (reference sequence). The CDR3 nucleotides are TGTGCCAGCGAAAATCAGGGGCGGTGGGAGCAGTACTTC. Amino acids: CASENQGRWEQYF.

The chain combines TRBV4-3 with TRBJ1-5; 8 bases line up with TRBD1. The V gene's germline CDR1 is LGHNA and CDR2 YSLEER. V lost 2 bases and J lost 6; bases outside the gene matches: 6. The CDR3 covers 15 residues. The CDR3 region has the DNA TGCGCCAGCAGCCAATTTACAGGGGGAGGTCAGCCCCAGCATTTT. It codes for CASSQFTGGGQPQHF.

The chain has TRBV30 and TRBJ2-1; 11 nucleotides align to TRBD2. The CDR3 has 12 residues. V dropped 3 bases and J dropped 15; count of bases not matched to a gene: 7. The V gene's germline CDR1 is GTSNPN and CDR2 SVGIG (reference sequence). The CDR3 region is CAWSSTSGSVFF. The CDR3 nucleotides read TGTGCCTGGAGCTCCACTAGCGGGAGTGTGTTCTTC.

The genes are TRBV7-3 and TRBJ2-1, with 12 nucleotides matching TRBD2. CDR1 SGHTA and CDR2 FQGTGA come from the germline V gene. Trimming took 5 bases from V and 7 from J; bases not matched to a gene: 12. This CDR3 is 17 amino acids long. In nucleotides, the CDR3 is TGTGCCAGCAGCAATCCAGGACTAGCGGGATTAGGGAATGAGCAGTTCTTC. Translation gives CASSNPGLAGLGNEQFF.

This clone was seen a handful of times. V gene TRBV3-1 (or the pseudogene TRBV3-2) combines with J gene TRBJ2-1, with a possible D match to TRBD2 (6 bases). The germline V and J ends were trimmed by 0 bases and 11 bases, with 14 bases remaining between them. The CDR3 runs 14 residues. CDR1 is LGHDT, CDR2 YNNKEL, per germline (reference sequence). The CDR3 reads CASSQEEGLAKQFF. In DNA, the CDR3 is TGTGCCAGCAGCCAAGAGGAGGGCCTCGCGAAGCAGTTCTTC.

The chain joins TRBV2 to TRBJ2-7; no clear D gene. The CDR3 sequence is 15 residues long. The germline V gene encodes CDR1 SNHLY and CDR2 FYNNEI. Trimming took off 1 base at V and 4 bases at J, with 14 bases between the two ends. The CDR3 coding sequence is TGTGCCAGCAGTGAAGGTGTCGGAGAGTGGTACGAGCAGTACTTC. Amino acid sequence: CASSEGVGEWYEQYF.

This chain connects TRBV5-6 to TRBJ2-7; 9 nucleotides match TRBD2. Germline V gene sequence: CDR1 SGHDT, CDR2 YYEEEE. Trimming cost V 1 base and J 7 bases; bases outside gene matches: 0. The CDR3 is made up of 12 amino acids. Here the CDR3 reads CASSLTSGEQYF. The CDR3 DNA is TGTGCCAGCAGCTTGACTAGCGGGGAGCAGTACTTC.

The chain employs TRBV7-2 and TRBJ1-6, with D perhaps matching TRBD1 (5 bases). The ends were cut back, 4 bases at V and 7 bases at J, with 20 bases in the middle. The CDR3 has 17 residues. Germline V CDR1 and CDR2: SGHTA, FQGNSA. The CDR3 DNA reads as TGTGCCAGCAGCTCCAACCCCCGGGGGTTAGGGAATTCACCCCTCCACTTT. Its protein is CASSSNPRGLGNSPLHF.

The chain combines TRBV10-3 with TRBJ2-2; weak D call: TRBD1 (6 bases). Germline values: CDR1 ENHRY, CDR2 SYGVKD. This CDR3 spans 14 amino acids. Trimming removed 6 bases at V and 5 bases at J, with 13 bases between. In DNA, the CDR3 is TGTGCCATCAGGGGGGCGGTCGGGACCGGGGAGCTGTTTTTT. Encoded protein: CAIRGAVGTGELFF.

This chain uses TRBV5-1 with TRBJ2-1; 8 nucleotides agree with TRBD2. Trimming at V came to 5 bases and at J to 5 bases, leaving 6 bases not matched to a gene. From germline, CDR1 is SGHRS and CDR2 YFSETQ. The CDR3 extends over 14 amino acids. As DNA, the CDR3 is TGCGCCAGCAGTTCCACTAGCGGTGACAATGAGCAGTTCTTC. Amino acid sequence: CASSSTSGDNEQFF.

This clone showed up just once. The V call is TRBV5-1, the J call TRBJ1-6; possible D gene TRBD1, 6 bases. Trimming removed 0 bases from V and 10 bases from J, with 17 bases in between. The CDR3 consists of 16 residues. Germline values: CDR1 SGHRS, CDR2 YFSETQ. The CDR3, as DNA: TGCGCCAGCAGCTTGGATCGGCAGGGGTCTAACTCACCCCTCCACTTT. Protein: CASSLDRQGSNSPLHF.

The chain recombines TRBV6-2 or TRBV6-3 with TRBJ2-2; TRBD1 matches at 7 bases. The CDR3 is 16 residues long. Germline CDR1 reads MNHEY; CDR2 reads SVGEGT. The trim removed 2 bases at V and 0 bases at J, leaving 3 bases unmatched. The CDR3 spells CASSYGDSPNTGELFF. The CDR3, as DNA: TGTGCCAGCAGTTACGGGGACAGCCCGAACACCGGGGAGCTGTTTTTT.

The rearrangement uses TRBV4-3 and TRBJ2-3; possibly TRBD2 for D (5 bases). From germline, CDR1 is LGHNA and CDR2 YSLEER. The CDR3 extends over 13 amino acids. V shed 3 bases and J shed 6 bases, with 10 bases lying between them. Here the CDR3 reads CASSQRELDTQYF. CDR3 sequence (DNA): TGCGCCAGCAGCCAGAGGGAATTGGATACGCAGTATTTT.

The chain uses TRBV6-1 and TRBJ2-3; D uncertain. Trimming removed 1 base at V and 5 bases at J, with 10 bases between. CDR3 length equals 14 residues. Germline V lookup: CDR1 MNHNS, CDR2 SASEGT. Here the CDR3 reads CASSEGASVDTQYF. CDR3 nucleotides: TGTGCCAGCAGTGAAGGGGCATCAGTAGATACGCAGTATTTT.

The chain recombines TRBV7-6 with TRBJ2-3; D gene ambiguous. V lost 5 bases, J lost 3 bases, and 9 bases lay in between. The CDR3 covers 13 residues. Germline V CDR1 and CDR2: SGHVS, FNYEAQ. The CDR3 DNA is TGTGCCAGCAGCCCCACAGAAACAGATACGCAGTATTTT. It specifies CASSPTETDTQYF.

V usage is TRBV5-1 and J usage is TRBJ1-1; D may be TRBD1 (6 bases). CDR3 size: 14 residues. V gave up 4 bases and J gave up 6 bases, with 16 bases separating them. CDR1 and CDR2 from the germline V gene are SGHRS and YFSETQ. The CDR3 region has the DNA TGCGCCAGCAGCAACAGGGAGTATAACTCTGAAGCTTTCTTT. Its translation: CASSNREYNSEAFF. The full variable domain, with the rest looked up from reference TRBV5-1 and TRBJ1-1, is KAGVTQTPRYLIKTRGQQVTLSCSPISGHRSVSWYQQTPGQGLQFLFEYFSETQRNKGNFPGRFSGRQFSNSRSEMNVSTLELGDSALYLCASSNREYNSEAFFGQGTRLTVV.